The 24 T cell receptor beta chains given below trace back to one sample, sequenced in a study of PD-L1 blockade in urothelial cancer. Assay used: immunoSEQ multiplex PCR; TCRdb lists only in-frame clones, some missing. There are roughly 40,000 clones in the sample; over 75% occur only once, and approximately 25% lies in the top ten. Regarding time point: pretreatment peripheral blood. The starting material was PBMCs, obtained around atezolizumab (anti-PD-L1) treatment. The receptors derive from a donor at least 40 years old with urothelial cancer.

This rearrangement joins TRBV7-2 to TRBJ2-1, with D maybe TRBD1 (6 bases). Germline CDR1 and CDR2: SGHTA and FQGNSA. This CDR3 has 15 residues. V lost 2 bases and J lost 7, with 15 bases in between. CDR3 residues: CASSLKQGGLNEQFF. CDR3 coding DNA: TGTGCCAGCAGCTTAAAACAGGGTGGTTTGAATGAGCAGTTCTTC.

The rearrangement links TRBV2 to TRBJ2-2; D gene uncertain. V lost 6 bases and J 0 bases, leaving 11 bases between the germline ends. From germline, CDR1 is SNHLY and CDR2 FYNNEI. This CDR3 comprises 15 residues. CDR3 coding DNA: TGTGCCAGCAGCCCGACGGGTTCGAACACCGGGGAGCTGTTTTTT. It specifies CASSPTGSNTGELFF.

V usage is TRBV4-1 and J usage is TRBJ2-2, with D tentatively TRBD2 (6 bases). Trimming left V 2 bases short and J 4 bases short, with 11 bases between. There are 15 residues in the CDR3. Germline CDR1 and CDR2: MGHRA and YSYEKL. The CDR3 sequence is CASSQTSQGTGELFF. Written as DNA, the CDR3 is TGCGCCAGCAGCCAAACTAGCCAGGGCACCGGGGAGCTGTTTTTT.

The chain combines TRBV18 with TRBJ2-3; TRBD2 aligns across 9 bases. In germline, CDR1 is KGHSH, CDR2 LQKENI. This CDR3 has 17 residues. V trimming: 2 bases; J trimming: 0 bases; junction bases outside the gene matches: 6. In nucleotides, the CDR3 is TGTGCCAGCTCACCATTCAAGCGGGAGGTGAGCACAGATACGCAGTATTTT. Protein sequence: CASSPFKREVSTDTQYF.

CDR3 in DNA: TGTGCTAGTGGACAAGGAACAGGGAGCACAGATACGCAGTATTTT. Protein sequence: CASGQGTGSTDTQYF. V usage is TRBV12-5 and J usage is TRBJ2-3, with D maybe TRBD1 (6 bases). CDR1 is LGHNT, CDR2 FRNRAP, per germline. The V end was cut by 6 bases, the J end by 0 bases, with 13 bases between. The CDR3 sequence is 15 residues long.

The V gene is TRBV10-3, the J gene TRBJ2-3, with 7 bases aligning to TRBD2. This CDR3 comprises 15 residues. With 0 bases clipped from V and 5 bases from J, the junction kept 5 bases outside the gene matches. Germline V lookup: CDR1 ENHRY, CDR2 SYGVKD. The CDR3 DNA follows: TGTGCCATCAGTGAGTCGAGAGTAGCGGGAGATACGCAGTATTTT. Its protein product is CAISESRVAGDTQYF.

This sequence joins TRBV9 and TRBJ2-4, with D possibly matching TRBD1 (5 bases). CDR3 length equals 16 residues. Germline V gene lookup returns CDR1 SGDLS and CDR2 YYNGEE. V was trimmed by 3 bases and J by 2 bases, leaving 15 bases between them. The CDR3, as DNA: TGTGCCAGCAGCGCCGGACAAGGGGAACCCAAAAACATTCAGTACTTC. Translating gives CASSAGQGEPKNIQYF.

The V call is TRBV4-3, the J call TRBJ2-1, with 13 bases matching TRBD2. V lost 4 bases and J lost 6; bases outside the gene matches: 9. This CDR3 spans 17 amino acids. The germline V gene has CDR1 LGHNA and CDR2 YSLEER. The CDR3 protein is CASSRAGTSGISNEQFF. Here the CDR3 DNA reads TGCGCCAGCAGCCGGGCCGGGACTAGCGGGATCTCCAATGAGCAGTTCTTC.

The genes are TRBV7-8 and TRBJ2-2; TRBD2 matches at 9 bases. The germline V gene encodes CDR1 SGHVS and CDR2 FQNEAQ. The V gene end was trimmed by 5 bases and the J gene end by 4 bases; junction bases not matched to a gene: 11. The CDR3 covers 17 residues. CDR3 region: CASSQRLGREGTGELFF. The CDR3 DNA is TGTGCCAGCAGCCAGAGGTTAGGGCGGGAGGGCACCGGGGAGCTGTTTTTT.

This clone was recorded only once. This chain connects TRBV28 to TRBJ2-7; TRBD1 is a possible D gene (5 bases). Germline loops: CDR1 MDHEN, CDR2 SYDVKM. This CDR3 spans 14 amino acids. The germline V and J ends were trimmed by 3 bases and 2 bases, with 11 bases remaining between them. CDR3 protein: CASSLGQAPYEQYF. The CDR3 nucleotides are TGTGCCAGCAGTTTGGGGCAGGCCCCCTACGAGCAGTACTTC.

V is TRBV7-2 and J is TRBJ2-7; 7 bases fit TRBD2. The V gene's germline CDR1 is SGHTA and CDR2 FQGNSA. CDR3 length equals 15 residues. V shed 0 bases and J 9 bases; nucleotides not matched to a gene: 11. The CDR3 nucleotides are TGTGCCAGCAGCTTAGCTGAGCGGCTAGCGGTCGGGCAGTACTTC. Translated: CASSLAERLAVGQYF.

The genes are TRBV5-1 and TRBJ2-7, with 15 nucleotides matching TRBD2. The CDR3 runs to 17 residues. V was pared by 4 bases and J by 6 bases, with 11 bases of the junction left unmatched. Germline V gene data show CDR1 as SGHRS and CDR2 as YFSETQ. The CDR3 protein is CASSPGGLAGGSGEQYF. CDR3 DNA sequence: TGCGCCAGCAGCCCGGGGGGACTAGCGGGAGGTTCCGGCGAGCAGTACTTC.

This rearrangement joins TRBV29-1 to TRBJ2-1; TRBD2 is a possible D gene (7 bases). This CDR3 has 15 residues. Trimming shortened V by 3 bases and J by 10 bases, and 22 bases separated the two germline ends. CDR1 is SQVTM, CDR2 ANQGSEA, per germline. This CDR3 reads CSVESPGLRGWEQFF. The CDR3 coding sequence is TGCAGCGTTGAGTCCCCGGGACTAAGGGGGTGGGAGCAGTTCTTC.

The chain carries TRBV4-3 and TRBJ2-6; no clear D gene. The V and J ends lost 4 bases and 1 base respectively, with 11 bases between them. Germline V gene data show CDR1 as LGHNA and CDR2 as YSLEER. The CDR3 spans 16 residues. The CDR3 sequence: CASSLSLLSGANVLTF. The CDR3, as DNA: TGCGCCAGCAGCCTCTCCCTCCTATCTGGGGCCAACGTCCTGACTTTC.

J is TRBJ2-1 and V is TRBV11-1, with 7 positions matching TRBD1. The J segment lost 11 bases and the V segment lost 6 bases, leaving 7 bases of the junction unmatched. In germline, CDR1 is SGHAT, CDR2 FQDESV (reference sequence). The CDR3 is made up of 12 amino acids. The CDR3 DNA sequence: TGTGCCAGCAGACACTGGACAGGCAAGCAGTTCTTC. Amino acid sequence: CASRHWTGKQFF.

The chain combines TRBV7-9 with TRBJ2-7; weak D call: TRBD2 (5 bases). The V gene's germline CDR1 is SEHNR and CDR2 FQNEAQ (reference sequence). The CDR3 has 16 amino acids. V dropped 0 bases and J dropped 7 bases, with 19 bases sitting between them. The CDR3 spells CASSLARTDPMGEQYF. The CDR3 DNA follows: TGTGCCAGCAGCTTAGCCCGGACTGATCCCATGGGGGAGCAGTACTTC.

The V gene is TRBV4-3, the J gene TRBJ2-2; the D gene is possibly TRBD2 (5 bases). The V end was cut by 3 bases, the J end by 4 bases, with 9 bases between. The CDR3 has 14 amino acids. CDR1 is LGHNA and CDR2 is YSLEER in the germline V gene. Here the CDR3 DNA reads TGCGCCAGCAGCCATGCCCGGGGCACCGGGGAGCTGTTTTTT. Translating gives CASSHARGTGELFF.

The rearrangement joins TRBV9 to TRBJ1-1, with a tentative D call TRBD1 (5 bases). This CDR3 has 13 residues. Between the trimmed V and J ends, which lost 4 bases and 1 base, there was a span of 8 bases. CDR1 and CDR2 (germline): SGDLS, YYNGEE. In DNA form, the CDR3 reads TGTGCCAGCAGCATCGGGGGGAACACTGAAGCTTTCTTT. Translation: CASSIGGNTEAFF.

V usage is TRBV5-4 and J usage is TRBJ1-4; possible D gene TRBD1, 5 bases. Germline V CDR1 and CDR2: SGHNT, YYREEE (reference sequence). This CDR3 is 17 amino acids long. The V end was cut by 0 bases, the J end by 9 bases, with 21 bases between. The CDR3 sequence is CASSLAIGAQGTQKLFF. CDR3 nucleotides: TGTGCCAGCAGCTTGGCGATTGGAGCTCAGGGAACTCAAAAACTGTTTTTT. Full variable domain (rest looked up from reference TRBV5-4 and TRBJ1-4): ETGVTQSPTHLIKTRGQQVTLRCSSQSGHNTVSWYQQALGQGPQFIFQYYREEENGRGNFPPRFSGLQFPNYSSELNVNALELDDSALYLCASSLAIGAQGTQKLFFGSGTQLSVL.

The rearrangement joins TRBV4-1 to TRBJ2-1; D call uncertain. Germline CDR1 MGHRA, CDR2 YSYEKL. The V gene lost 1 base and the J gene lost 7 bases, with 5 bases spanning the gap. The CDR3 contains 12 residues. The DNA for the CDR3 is TGCGCCAGCAGCCAAGTCCAAAATGAGCAGTTCTTC. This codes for CASSQVQNEQFF.

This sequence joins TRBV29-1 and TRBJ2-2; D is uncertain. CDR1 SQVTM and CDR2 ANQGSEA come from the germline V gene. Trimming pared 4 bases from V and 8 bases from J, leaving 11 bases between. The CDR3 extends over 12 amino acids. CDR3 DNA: TGCAGCGTTGGCGGCCACCCGGGGGAGCTGTTTTTT. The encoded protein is CSVGGHPGELFF.

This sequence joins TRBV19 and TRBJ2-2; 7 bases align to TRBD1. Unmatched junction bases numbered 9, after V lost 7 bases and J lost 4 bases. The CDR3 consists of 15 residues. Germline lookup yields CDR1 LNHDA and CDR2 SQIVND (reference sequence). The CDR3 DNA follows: TGTGCCAGTACCGAGACAGGGCGGTTCACCGGGGAGCTGTTTTTT. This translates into CASTETGRFTGELFF.

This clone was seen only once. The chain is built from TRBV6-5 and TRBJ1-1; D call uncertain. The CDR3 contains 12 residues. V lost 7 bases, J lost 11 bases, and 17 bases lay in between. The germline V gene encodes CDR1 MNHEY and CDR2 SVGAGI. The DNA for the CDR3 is TGTGCCAGCAAGAAGGCTGAGGCACCTGCTTTCTTT. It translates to CASKKAEAPAFF.

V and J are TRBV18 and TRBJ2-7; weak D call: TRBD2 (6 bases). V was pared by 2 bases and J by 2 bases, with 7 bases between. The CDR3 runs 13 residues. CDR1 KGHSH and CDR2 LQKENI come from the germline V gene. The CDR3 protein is CASSPGEAYEQYF. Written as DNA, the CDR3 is TGTGCCAGCTCACCAGGGGAGGCCTACGAGCAGTACTTC.